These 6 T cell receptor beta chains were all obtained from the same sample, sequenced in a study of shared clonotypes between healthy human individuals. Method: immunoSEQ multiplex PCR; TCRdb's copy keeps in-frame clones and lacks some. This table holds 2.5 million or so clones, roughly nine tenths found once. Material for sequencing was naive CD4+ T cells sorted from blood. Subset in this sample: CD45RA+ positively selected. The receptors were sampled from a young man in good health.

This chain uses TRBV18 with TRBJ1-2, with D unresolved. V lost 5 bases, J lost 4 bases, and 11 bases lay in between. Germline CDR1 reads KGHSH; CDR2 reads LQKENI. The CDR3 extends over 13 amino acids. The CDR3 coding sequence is TGTGCCAGCTCATCCGGGAATAGCTATGGCTACACCTTC. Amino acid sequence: CASSSGNSYGYTF.

Written as DNA, the CDR3 is TGTGCCAGCAGCTTTGACAGCAGGAGTCAGCCCCAGCATTTT. Encoded protein: CASSFDSRSQPQHF. J is TRBJ1-5 and V is TRBV11-2, with D possibly being TRBD1 (5 bases). The CDR3 runs to 14 residues. V lost 3 bases and J lost 6, with 12 bases in between. In germline, CDR1 is SGHAT, CDR2 FQNNGV. Variable domain in full (rest from reference TRBV11-2 and TRBJ1-5): EAGVAQSPRYKIIEKRQSVAFWCNPISGHATLYWYQQILGQGPKLLIQFQNNGVVDDSQLPKDRFSAERLKGVDSTLKIQPAKLEDSAVYLCASSFDSRSQPQHFGDGTRLSIL.

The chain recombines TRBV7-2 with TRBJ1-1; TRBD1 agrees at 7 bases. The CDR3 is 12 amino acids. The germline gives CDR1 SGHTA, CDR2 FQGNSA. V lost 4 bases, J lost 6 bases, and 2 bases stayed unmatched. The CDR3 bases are TGTGCCAGCAGCTCGGACAGGCCTGAAGCTTTCTTT. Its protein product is CASSSDRPEAFF.

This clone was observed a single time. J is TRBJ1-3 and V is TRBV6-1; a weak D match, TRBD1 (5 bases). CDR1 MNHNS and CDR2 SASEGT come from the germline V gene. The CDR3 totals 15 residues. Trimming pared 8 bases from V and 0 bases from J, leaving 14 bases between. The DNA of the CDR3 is TGTGCCAGCGTTCGGGGGGAGAGCTCTGGAAACACCATATATTTT. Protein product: CASVRGESSGNTIYF.

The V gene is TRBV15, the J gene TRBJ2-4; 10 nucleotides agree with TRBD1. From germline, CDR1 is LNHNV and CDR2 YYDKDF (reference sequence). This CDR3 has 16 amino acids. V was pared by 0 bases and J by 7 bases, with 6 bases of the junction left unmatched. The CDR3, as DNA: TGTGCCACCAGCAGAGAACCTGACAGGGGGCCGAACATTCAGTACTTC. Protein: CATSREPDRGPNIQYF.

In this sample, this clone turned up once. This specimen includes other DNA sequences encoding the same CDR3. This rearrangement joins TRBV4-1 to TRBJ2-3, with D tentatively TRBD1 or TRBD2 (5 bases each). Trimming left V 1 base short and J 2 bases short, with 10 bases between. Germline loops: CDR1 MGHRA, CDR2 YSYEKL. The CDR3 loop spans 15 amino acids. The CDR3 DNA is TGCGCCAGCAGCCAAGTGGGGGTTCCCACAGATACGCAGTATTTT. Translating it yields CASSQVGVPTDTQYF.